The 16 T cell receptor beta chains below all came from one sample that was sequenced in a study of cytomegalovirus exposure and HLA in healthy donors. The study ran its PCR with 60 Vbeta and 13 Jbeta primers. The repertoire was sequenced with immunoSEQ multiplex PCR; TCRdb's copy has only in-frame clones and lacks some. There are 100,000 to 150,000 clones in the sample; approximately 81% occur only once, and under 8.5% lies in the top ten. The material sequenced was PBMCs. These receptors all stem from a male donor in good health and CMV-seronegative.

The chain couples TRBV5-4 to TRBJ1-1, with 10 bases that match TRBD1. CDR3 length equals 15 residues. The trim removed 1 base at V and 6 bases at J, leaving 6 bases unmatched. The germline CDR1 and CDR2 sequences are SGHNT and YYREEE (reference sequence). The CDR3 here is CASSLPDRGVAEAFF. The CDR3, as DNA: TGTGCCAGCAGCTTGCCGGACAGGGGGGTCGCTGAAGCTTTCTTT.

The rearrangement joins TRBV5-8 to TRBJ2-2; 8 bases line up with TRBD2. The CDR3 is made up of 17 amino acids. V shed 5 bases, J shed 2 bases, and the junction held 11 bases outside the gene matches. CDR1 is SGHTS and CDR2 is YDEGEE in the germline V gene. The CDR3 loop reads CASRFLLADFNTGELFF. In DNA, the CDR3 is TGTGCCAGCAGGTTCTTACTAGCGGACTTTAACACCGGGGAGCTGTTTTTT.

About this clone itself: One junction end disagrees with the germline gene, perhaps due to a read error. The gene calls are TRBV7-9 and TRBJ1-5; the D gene is possibly TRBD1 (5 bases). This CDR3 comprises 14 residues. Germline V gene sequence: CDR1 SEHNR, CDR2 FQNEAQ (reference sequence). CDR3 protein: CAGRREGEDQPQHF. The DNA of the CDR3 is TGTGCCGGCAGAAGGGAAGGGGAGGATCAGCCCCAGCATTTT.

This clone showed up just a few times. This chain uses TRBV11-3 with TRBJ2-3; 8 bases map to TRBD1. The CDR3 totals 16 residues. Germline CDR1 and CDR2: SGHNT and YENEEA. The V segment lost 3 bases and the J segment 1 base; nucleotides outside the gene matches: 6. The CDR3 sequence is CASSFQGADGTDTQYF. The CDR3, as DNA: TGTGCCAGCAGCTTCCAGGGGGCGGACGGCACAGATACGCAGTATTTT.

The chain links TRBV7-8 to TRBJ2-7; D gene uncertain. Per germline, CDR1 SGHVS and CDR2 FQNEAQ. The CDR3 is 14 amino acids. V was trimmed by 1 base and J by 2 bases, leaving 9 bases between them. The CDR3 sequence: CASSLGAATYEQYF. CDR3 DNA: TGTGCCAGCAGCTTAGGGGCCGCGACCTACGAGCAGTACTTC.

The chain carries TRBV28 and TRBJ2-4; 10 bases are shared with TRBD2. J gave up 6 bases and V 9 bases, and 14 bases lay outside the gene matches. The germline CDR1 and CDR2 sequences are MDHEN and SYDVKM. The length of the CDR3 is 16 residues. The CDR3 DNA follows: TGTGCCAGTTCTTCCCCCGGCACTAGCGGGACAAACATTCAGTACTTC. Amino acids: CASSSPGTSGTNIQYF.

The chain couples TRBV28 to TRBJ2-1; TRBD2 is a possible D gene (6 bases). V lost 5 bases and J lost 12, with 17 bases in between. The CDR3 sequence is 13 residues long. Germline-derived CDR1 and CDR2 are MDHEN and SYDVKM. The CDR3 nucleotides read TGTGCCAGCAGTGCAACCCCGGGGGACTGGCAGTTCTTC. Its translation: CASSATPGDWQFF.

J is TRBJ2-7 and V is TRBV11-1, with TRBD1 matching 8 bases. After removal of 1 base from V and 2 bases from J, the junction contained 10 bases not matched to a gene. The CDR3 is 17 residues long. CDR1 is SGHAT, CDR2 FQDESV, per germline (reference sequence). The CDR3 sequence is CASSLDSSDRATYEQYF. The CDR3 DNA follows: TGTGCCAGCAGCTTAGATAGCTCGGACAGGGCGACCTACGAGCAGTACTTC.

In this sample, this clone turned up a few times. V is TRBV10-1 and J is TRBJ2-1; 8 nucleotides match TRBD2. The germline CDR1 and CDR2 sequences are WNHNN and SYGVQD (reference sequence). The CDR3 consists of 16 residues. The V gene end was trimmed by 6 bases and the J gene end by 5 bases; junction bases not matched to a gene: 12. The CDR3 is CASRAVGRAVDNEQFF. The CDR3 DNA follows: TGCGCCAGCAGGGCTGTCGGGAGGGCCGTGGACAATGAGCAGTTCTTC.

The genes are TRBV4-3 and TRBJ2-7, with 8 bases aligning to TRBD1. The germline V gene has CDR1 LGHNA and CDR2 YSLEER. This CDR3 region has 15 residues. The J segment lost 0 bases and the V segment lost 3 bases, leaving 4 bases of the junction unmatched. The CDR3 sequence: CASSHRQGSSYEQYF. CDR3 DNA: TGCGCCAGCAGCCACAGACAGGGGAGCTCCTACGAGCAGTACTTC.

The rearrangement uses TRBV4-3 and TRBJ2-7, with 7 bases lining up with TRBD2. The germline gives CDR1 LGHNA, CDR2 YSLEER. Losses at the gene ends were 0 bases for V and 3 bases for J; bases not matched to a gene: 8. The CDR3 is made up of 16 amino acids. The CDR3 here is CASSQDAPAGIYEQYF. DNA for the CDR3: TGCGCCAGCAGCCAAGATGCGCCAGCGGGGATCTACGAGCAGTACTTC.

V usage is TRBV6-5 and J usage is TRBJ2-3; 12 positions match TRBD2. The CDR3 covers 15 residues. The germline V gene has CDR1 MNHEY and CDR2 SVGAGI. The V and J ends lost 5 bases and 6 bases, in that order; junction bases with no gene match: 6. CDR3 sequence reads: CASSPTSGGRDTQYF. CDR3 coding DNA: TGTGCCAGCAGTCCTACTAGCGGGGGGAGGGATACGCAGTATTTT.

Written as DNA, the CDR3 is TGTGCCAGCAGCTATCGGGACAGCAACATAGAGACCCAGTACTTC. Its translation: CASSYRDSNIETQYF. This chain joins TRBV11-2 and TRBJ2-5, with TRBD1 identical over 7 bases. The CDR3 is 15 residues long. Germline V gene lookup returns CDR1 SGHAT and CDR2 FQNNGV. J was trimmed by 4 bases and V by 4 bases; bases with no gene match: 9. Based on the CDR3 plus reference TRBV11-2 and TRBJ2-5, the full variable domain is EAGVAQSPRYKIIEKRQSVAFWCNPISGHATLYWYQQILGQGPKLLIQFQNNGVVDDSQLPKDRFSAERLKGVDSTLKIQPAKLEDSAVYLCASSYRDSNIETQYFGPGTRLLVL.

The rearrangement joins TRBV4-1 to TRBJ2-7, with 8 nucleotides matching TRBD1. With V trimmed by 0 bases and J by 3 bases, 4 bases remained unmatched. Germline V CDR1 and CDR2: MGHRA, YSYEKL. CDR3 size: 15 residues. DNA for the CDR3: TGCGCCAGCAGCCAAGATCGAACAGGGGGCTACGAGCAGTACTTC. Translated, it gives CASSQDRTGGYEQYF.

This sequence joins TRBV5-1 and TRBJ2-7; 12 bases align to TRBD1. The V gene end was trimmed by 4 bases and the J gene end by 1 base; junction bases not matched to a gene: 15. In germline, CDR1 is SGHRS, CDR2 YFSETQ. The CDR3 length is 19 residues. In nucleotides, the CDR3 is TGCGCCAGCAGCGCTCCCGGGACAGGGGGCGTAAAAGAATCCTACGAGCAGTACTTC. Its protein product is CASSAPGTGGVKESYEQYF.

The chain links TRBV2 to TRBJ1-4, with TRBD1 matching over 7 bases. Unmatched junction bases numbered 16, after V lost 3 bases and J lost 0 bases. CDR3 length equals 20 residues. Germline loops: CDR1 SNHLY, CDR2 FYNNEI. CDR3 sequence reads: CASSDDIKSGQRSTNEKLFF. The CDR3 nucleotides are TGTGCCAGCAGTGACGACATAAAGTCGGGACAGAGATCAACTAATGAAAAACTGTTTTTT.